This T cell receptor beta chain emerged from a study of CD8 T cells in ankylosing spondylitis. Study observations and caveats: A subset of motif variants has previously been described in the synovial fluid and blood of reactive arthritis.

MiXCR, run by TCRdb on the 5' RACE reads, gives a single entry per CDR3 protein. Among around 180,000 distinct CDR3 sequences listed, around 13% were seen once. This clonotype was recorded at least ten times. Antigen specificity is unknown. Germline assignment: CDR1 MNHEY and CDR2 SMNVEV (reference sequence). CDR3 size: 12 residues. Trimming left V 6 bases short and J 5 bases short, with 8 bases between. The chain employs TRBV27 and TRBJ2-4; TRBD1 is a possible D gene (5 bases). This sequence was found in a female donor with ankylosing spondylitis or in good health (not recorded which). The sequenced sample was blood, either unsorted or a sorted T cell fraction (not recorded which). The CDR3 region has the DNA TGTGCCAGCAGCCCCAGGGAAAACATTCAGTACTTC. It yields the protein CASSPRENIQYF.